This T cell receptor (beta chain) was recovered during a study of blood T cell repertoires in COVID-19. The protocol was immunoSEQ multiplex PCR, while the TCRdb copy is restricted to in-frame clones and leaves out a portion. The table has about 280,000 clones, roughly 87% seen once. The CDR3 runs 13 residues. Trimming shortened V by 7 bases and J by 5 bases, and 14 bases separated the two germline ends. Germline CDR1 is SNHLY and CDR2 is FYNNEI. The sample consisted of peripheral blood. The source of this sequence is a woman aged 50 to 60 who had recovered from COVID-19. J is TRBJ2-5 and V is TRBV2; tentatively, D is TRBD1 (5 bases). The CDR3 DNA is TGTGCCAGCAAGTCAGGGATGACGGAGACCCAGTACTTC. Its protein is CASKSGMTETQYF.